This TCR beta chain stems from a study of cytomegalovirus exposure and HLA in healthy donors. In nominal health when sampled, donors likely had unrecorded immune exposures nonetheless. The PCR ran on 60 Vbeta and 13 Jbeta primers. Repertoires were generated with immunoSEQ multiplex PCR, while TCRdb's copy carries only in-frame clones and drops some. This table has some 91,000 clones, around 76% appearing once. Findings and limits, study-wide: Productive status was seen about 90% or about 30% of the time for most TCR beta V segments in an earlier analysis. Fewer N-insertions (relative to the roughly 720-donor mean) were reportedly seen in an Asian-associated ancestry cluster in a later analysis. According to the study, around 160 TCR beta chains were cytomegalovirus-associated.

In regard to this clone: The antigen is not known.

This CDR3 has 15 amino acids. With V trimmed by 5 bases and J by 2 bases, 2 bases remained unmatched. The germline gives CDR1 LNHDA, CDR2 SQIVND (reference sequence). The sequencing sample was made of PBMCs. This receptor was obtained from a man between 35 and 55 years old in good health and CMV-seropositive. The chain has TRBV19 and TRBJ2-6; 8 nucleotides agree with TRBD1. This chain's CDR3 is CASSPGQAGANVLTF. The CDR3, as DNA: TGTGCCAGTAGTCCGGGACAGGCTGGGGCCAACGTCCTGACTTTC.